A single sample is the source of the 31 T cell receptor beta chains below, sequenced in a study of shared clonotypes between healthy human individuals. The method was immunoSEQ multiplex PCR; TCRdb's version includes in-frame clones alone and lacks a portion of them. The sample lists hundreds of thousands of clones, 90% to 96% occurring once. Material for sequencing was naive CD4+ T cells sorted from blood. Regarding subset: CD45RA+ positively selected. Source of these receptors: a woman in her thirties in good health.

This chain connects TRBV27 to TRBJ2-1; 7 nucleotides line up with TRBD1. Germline lookup yields CDR1 MNHEY and CDR2 SMNVEV (reference sequence). The V and J ends lost 6 bases and 4 bases, in that order; junction bases with no gene match: 9. The CDR3 sequence is 15 residues long. The CDR3 protein is CASRFQDRAYNEQFF. The CDR3 bases are TGTGCCAGCAGATTCCAAGACAGGGCTTACAATGAGCAGTTCTTC.

V gene TRBV19 combines with J gene TRBJ1-2; the D gene is possibly TRBD1 (5 bases). Per germline, CDR1 LNHDA and CDR2 SQIVND (reference sequence). The CDR3 has 16 amino acids. With 6 bases removed from V and 7 bases from J, the gap between germline ends came to 24 bases. CDR3 protein: CASRTGGLRLTTGYTF. The CDR3 DNA reads as TGTGCCAGTAGAACAGGAGGACTTCGTTTGACTACTGGCTACACCTTC.

The rearrangement links TRBV28 to TRBJ2-7; 8 nucleotides line up with TRBD1. The CDR3 runs to 13 residues. The V segment lost 6 bases and the J segment 6 bases; nucleotides outside the gene matches: 7. Germline CDR1 MDHEN, CDR2 SYDVKM. For the CDR3, the DNA is TGTGCCAGCAGGGCCCAGGGGGCTGGCGAGCAGTACTTC. Residues: CASRAQGAGEQYF.

The chain employs TRBV28 and TRBJ2-7; a weak D match, TRBD1 (5 bases). Trimming removed 4 bases from V and 3 bases from J, with 7 bases in between. Germline lookup yields CDR1 MDHEN and CDR2 SYDVKM. The CDR3 length is 12 residues. The CDR3 DNA follows: TGTGCCAGCAGTTCAGGGTTCTACGAGCAGTACTTC. It translates to CASSSGFYEQYF.

The rearrangement links TRBV28 to TRBJ2-7; 10 nucleotides match TRBD1. Germline CDR1 reads MDHEN; CDR2 reads SYDVKM. The CDR3 is made up of 14 amino acids. J was trimmed by 3 bases and V by 5 bases; bases with no gene match: 4. CDR3 residues: CASSGQGGLYEQYF. The CDR3 DNA sequence: TGTGCCAGCAGTGGACAGGGGGGCCTCTACGAGCAGTACTTC. Complete variable domain (other parts from reference TRBV28 and TRBJ2-7): DVKVTQSSRYLVKRTGEKVFLECVQDMDHENMFWYRQDPGLGLRLIYFSYDVKMKEKGDIPEGYSVSREKKERFSLILESASTNQTSMYLCASSGQGGLYEQYFGPGTRLTVT.

The gene calls are TRBV25-1 and TRBJ2-5; 8 nucleotides line up with TRBD1. Germline assignment: CDR1 MGHDK and CDR2 SYGVNS. This CDR3 contains 15 residues. V lost 6 bases and J lost 2; bases outside the gene matches: 8. The DNA of the CDR3 is TGTGCCAGCAGCAGGGGACAGGTCGGACAAGAGACCCAGTACTTC. The encoded protein is CASSRGQVGQETQYF.

The rearrangement uses TRBV7-9 and TRBJ2-1, with D maybe TRBD1 (6 bases). The CDR3 extends over 14 amino acids. Between the trimmed V and J ends, which lost 6 bases and 6 bases, there was a span of 15 bases. Germline V lookup: CDR1 SEHNR, CDR2 FQNEAQ (reference sequence). CDR3 nucleotide sequence: TGTGCCAGCAGTTATGGGCAGGGGAGCAATGAGCAGTTCTTC. Translation: CASSYGQGSNEQFF.

This chain joins TRBV29-1 and TRBJ1-1; D ambiguous. This CDR3 is 12 amino acids long. Deletions cut 6 bases from V and 0 bases from J, with 8 bases between. CDR1 and CDR2 (germline): SQVTM, ANQGSEA. The CDR3 DNA is TGCAGCGTAAGCTATATGAACACTGAAGCTTTCTTT. This codes for CSVSYMNTEAFF.

This clone came up a few times. V usage is TRBV27 and J usage is TRBJ1-5; TRBD1 agrees at 7 bases. V trimming: 6 bases; J trimming: 5 bases; junction bases outside the gene matches: 4. The CDR3 contains 13 residues. Germline values: CDR1 MNHEY, CDR2 SMNVEV (reference sequence). CDR3 DNA sequence: TGTGCCAGCAGGCAGGGGGTGGATCAGCCCCAGCATTTT. It specifies CASRQGVDQPQHF.

The V gene is TRBV7-1, the J gene TRBJ2-2; D could derive from TRBD1 or TRBD2 (5 bases each). TRBV7-1 qualifies as an ORF whose function is uncertain. The V gene lost 4 bases and the J gene lost 6 bases, with 12 bases spanning the gap. This CDR3 contains 14 residues. The CDR3 here is CASSFLRDAGELFF. DNA for the CDR3: TGTGCCAGCAGCTTTCTACGGGACGCCGGGGAGCTGTTTTTT.

The chain uses TRBV12-5 and TRBJ2-7, with D possibly being TRBD1 (6 bases). Germline V CDR1 and CDR2: LGHNT, FRNRAP. The CDR3 runs 13 residues. V shed 5 bases and J shed 6 bases, with 14 bases lying between them. DNA for the CDR3: TGTGCTAGTGGTGGGGGCAGGGGAAGCGAGCAGTACTTC. It encodes CASGGGRGSEQYF.

V is TRBV2 and J is TRBJ1-3; D ambiguous. CDR3 size: 12 residues. Germline V gives CDR1 SNHLY, CDR2 FYNNEI. V gave up 3 bases and J gave up 4 bases, with 4 bases separating them. The chain's CDR3 is CASSDRGNTIYF. The CDR3 DNA reads as TGTGCCAGCAGTGACAGGGGAAACACCATATATTTT.

The chain employs TRBV2 and TRBJ2-3, with unresolved D. This CDR3 is built from 14 residues. V was clipped by 2 bases and J by 1 base, with 7 bases between them. CDR1 SNHLY and CDR2 FYNNEI come from the germline V gene. This chain's CDR3 is CASSEILGTDTQYF. CDR3 sequence (DNA): TGTGCCAGCAGTGAAATTTTGGGCACAGATACGCAGTATTTT.

The chain recombines TRBV11-1 with TRBJ2-7, with TRBD1 as a possible D gene (6 bases). The CDR3 consists of 13 residues. Germline lookup yields CDR1 SGHAT and CDR2 FQDESV (reference sequence). Trimming stripped 7 bases from V and 1 base from J, with 11 bases between. The chain's CDR3 is CASTIGQSYEQYF. In DNA, the CDR3 is TGTGCCAGCACTATAGGACAGTCCTACGAGCAGTACTTC.

The rearrangement uses TRBV10-2 and TRBJ2-3, with 7 bases fitting TRBD2. J lost 2 bases, V lost 6 bases, and 11 bases had no gene match. Germline V gene lookup returns CDR1 WSHSY and CDR2 SAAADI. There are 16 residues in the CDR3. CDR3 region: CASRADSSGDTDTQYF. The CDR3 DNA sequence: TGCGCCAGCAGGGCCGACTCTAGCGGAGACACAGATACGCAGTATTTT.

This chain uses TRBV10-1 with TRBJ2-1, with no clear D. This CDR3 comprises 13 residues. The V gene's germline CDR1 is WNHNN and CDR2 SYGVQD (reference sequence). V was cut by 4 bases and J by 9 bases, with 13 bases left in between. The CDR3 region is CASSVQVMGEQFF. CDR3 DNA: TGCGCCAGCAGTGTTCAGGTGATGGGTGAGCAGTTCTTC.

V and J are TRBV19 and TRBJ2-7, with 8 bases fitting TRBD1. Trimming took 8 bases from V and 7 from J; bases not matched to a gene: 13. The germline CDR1 and CDR2 sequences are LNHDA and SQIVND (reference sequence). This CDR3 has 14 residues. This CDR3 is CASGGQGAPREQYF. Here the CDR3 DNA reads TGTGCCAGTGGAGGCCAGGGGGCGCCGCGGGAGCAGTACTTC. The full variable domain, in which reference TRBV19 and TRBJ2-7 provide the parts outside the CDR3, is DGGITQSPKYLFRKEGQNVTLSCEQNLNHDAMYWYRQDPGQGLRLIYYSQIVNDFQKGDIAEGYSVSREKKESFPLTVTSAQKNPTAFYLCASGGQGAPREQYFGPGTRLTVT.

In its sample, this clone was seen once. CDR3 in DNA: TGTGCCAGCAGCCAAGCATGGACGGGGGAGCAGTACTTC. This sequence encodes CASSQAWTGEQYF. The gene calls are TRBV14 and TRBJ2-7, with D possibly being TRBD2 (5 bases). Per germline, CDR1 SGHDN and CDR2 FVKESK. The ends were cut back, 1 base at V and 7 bases at J, with 11 bases in the middle. The CDR3 spans 13 residues.

The rearrangement joins TRBV18 to TRBJ1-4; D gene ambiguous. The germline CDR1 and CDR2 sequences are KGHSH and LQKENI. The CDR3 runs to 13 residues. The V and J ends lost 0 bases and 7 bases respectively, with 6 bases between them. The CDR3 spells CASSPPVSEKLFF. CDR3 nucleotides: TGTGCCAGCTCACCACCGGTGAGTGAAAAACTGTTTTTT.

The chain uses TRBV14 and TRBJ2-7; D unresolved. CDR3 length: 15 amino acids. Per the germline V gene, CDR1 is SGHDN and CDR2 is FVKESK. Trimming removed 3 bases from V and 0 bases from J, with 12 bases in between. Here the CDR3 reads CASSQTFAPSYEQYF. DNA for the CDR3: TGTGCCAGCAGCCAGACTTTTGCGCCCTCCTACGAGCAGTACTTC.

Notes on this clone: This CDR3 is also generated by other DNA sequences in the sample. V is TRBV29-1 and J is TRBJ2-3; D ambiguous. Germline V gives CDR1 SQVTM, CDR2 ANQGSEA. Between the trimmed V and J ends, which lost 2 bases and 3 bases, there was a span of 3 bases. The CDR3 is 11 residues long. The CDR3 is CSVERTDTQYF. CDR3 DNA: TGCAGCGTTGAAAGAACAGATACGCAGTATTTT.

About this clone: Other nucleotide sequences from this sample produce the same CDR3. The chain is built from TRBV5-1 and TRBJ2-1, with unresolved D. The V gene's germline CDR1 is SGHRS and CDR2 YFSETQ. The V end lost 0 bases, the J end lost 5 bases, and 6 bases lay between the germline ends. The CDR3 sequence is 13 residues long. In DNA form, the CDR3 reads TGCGCCAGCAGCTTGGGACGAGACAATGAGCAGTTCTTC. It specifies CASSLGRDNEQFF.

This chain links TRBV27 with TRBJ2-1, with no clear D. The CDR3 has 18 amino acids. V was shortened by 4 bases and J by 0 bases, with 19 bases between the two germline ends. From germline, CDR1 is MNHEY and CDR2 SMNVEV (reference sequence). CDR3 DNA: TGTGCCAGCAGTTCCCCTACGTCACCGGCGAGCTCCTACAATGAGCAGTTCTTC. Its protein is CASSSPTSPASSYNEQFF.

This chain connects TRBV28 to TRBJ2-3; TRBD2 might be the D (6 bases). Germline V CDR1 and CDR2: MDHEN, SYDVKM. Trimming stripped 3 bases from V and 14 bases from J, with 24 bases between. This CDR3 is 15 amino acids long. The CDR3, as DNA: TGTGCCAGCAGTTTTTATGGGACTGGTAGGACTATTGTGTATTTT. It translates to CASSFYGTGRTIVYF.

Turning to this clone: At the DNA level, this CDR3 is encoded by other sequences in the same sample as well. The chain carries TRBV5-1 and TRBJ2-7; the D gene is possibly TRBD2 (5 bases). This CDR3 contains 14 residues. Germline CDR1 and CDR2: SGHRS and YFSETQ. Trimming took 0 bases from V and 1 from J, leaving 8 bases between them. The CDR3 nucleotides read TGCGCCAGCAGCTTGGGCGGGCAATCCTACGAGCAGTACTTC. Protein sequence: CASSLGGQSYEQYF. The full variable domain, with the rest looked up from reference TRBV5-1 and TRBJ2-7, is KAGVTQTPRYLIKTRGQQVTLSCSPISGHRSVSWYQQTPGQGLQFLFEYFSETQRNKGNFPGRFSGRQFSNSRSEMNVSTLELGDSALYLCASSLGGQSYEQYFGPGTRLTVT.

V gene TRBV6-1 combines with J gene TRBJ2-1; TRBD2 matches 9 bases. Per germline, CDR1 MNHNS and CDR2 SASEGT. The CDR3 sequence is 15 residues long. V shed 7 bases and J 3 bases; nucleotides not matched to a gene: 7. The CDR3 DNA reads TGTGCCAGCATCCTGGGACTAGCTTTCTACAATGAGCAGTTCTTC. Protein: CASILGLAFYNEQFF.

The chain couples TRBV19 to TRBJ2-7, with TRBD1 as a possible D gene (5 bases). V dropped 0 bases and J dropped 3 bases, with 9 bases sitting between them. Germline values: CDR1 LNHDA, CDR2 SQIVND (reference sequence). There are 14 residues in the CDR3. This chain's CDR3 is CASSIDGQDYEQYF. The CDR3 DNA reads as TGTGCCAGTAGTATAGACGGACAAGACTACGAGCAGTACTTC.

V and J are TRBV27 and TRBJ1-2, with 11 bases lining up with TRBD1. CDR3 size: 15 residues. The J segment lost 4 bases and the V segment lost 3 bases, leaving 4 bases of the junction unmatched. Germline V gene data show CDR1 as MNHEY and CDR2 as SMNVEV (reference sequence). The CDR3 loop reads CASSLKGTGGYGYTF. In DNA form, the CDR3 reads TGTGCCAGCAGTTTGAAAGGGACAGGGGGCTATGGCTACACCTTC.

This chain links TRBV18 with TRBJ2-2; 15 bases match TRBD2. CDR3 size: 19 residues. V trimming: 3 bases; J trimming: 2 bases; junction bases outside the gene matches: 7. Per germline, CDR1 KGHSH and CDR2 LQKENI. The CDR3 coding sequence is TGTGCCAGCTCACCTTTTTCGGGACTAGCGGGAGGAAACACCGGGGAGCTGTTTTTT. This translates into CASSPFSGLAGGNTGELFF.

The chain employs TRBV18 and TRBJ1-4; a weak D match, TRBD1 (5 bases). Germline V gene sequence: CDR1 KGHSH, CDR2 LQKENI. Between the trimmed V and J ends, which lost 4 bases and 2 bases, there was a span of 5 bases. The CDR3 extends over 13 amino acids. CDR3 amino acids: CASSQGTNEKLFF. The CDR3 DNA is TGTGCCAGCTCACAGGGGACTAATGAAAAACTGTTTTTT.

This chain connects TRBV10-1 to TRBJ1-1; D gene uncertain. Germline CDR1 reads WNHNN; CDR2 reads SYGVQD (reference sequence). Trimming took off 4 bases at V and 4 bases at J, with 10 bases between the two ends. This CDR3 has 13 residues. DNA for the CDR3: TGCGCCAGCAGTGCGGCTACCCCCACTGAAGCTTTCTTT. Translated, it gives CASSAATPTEAFF.